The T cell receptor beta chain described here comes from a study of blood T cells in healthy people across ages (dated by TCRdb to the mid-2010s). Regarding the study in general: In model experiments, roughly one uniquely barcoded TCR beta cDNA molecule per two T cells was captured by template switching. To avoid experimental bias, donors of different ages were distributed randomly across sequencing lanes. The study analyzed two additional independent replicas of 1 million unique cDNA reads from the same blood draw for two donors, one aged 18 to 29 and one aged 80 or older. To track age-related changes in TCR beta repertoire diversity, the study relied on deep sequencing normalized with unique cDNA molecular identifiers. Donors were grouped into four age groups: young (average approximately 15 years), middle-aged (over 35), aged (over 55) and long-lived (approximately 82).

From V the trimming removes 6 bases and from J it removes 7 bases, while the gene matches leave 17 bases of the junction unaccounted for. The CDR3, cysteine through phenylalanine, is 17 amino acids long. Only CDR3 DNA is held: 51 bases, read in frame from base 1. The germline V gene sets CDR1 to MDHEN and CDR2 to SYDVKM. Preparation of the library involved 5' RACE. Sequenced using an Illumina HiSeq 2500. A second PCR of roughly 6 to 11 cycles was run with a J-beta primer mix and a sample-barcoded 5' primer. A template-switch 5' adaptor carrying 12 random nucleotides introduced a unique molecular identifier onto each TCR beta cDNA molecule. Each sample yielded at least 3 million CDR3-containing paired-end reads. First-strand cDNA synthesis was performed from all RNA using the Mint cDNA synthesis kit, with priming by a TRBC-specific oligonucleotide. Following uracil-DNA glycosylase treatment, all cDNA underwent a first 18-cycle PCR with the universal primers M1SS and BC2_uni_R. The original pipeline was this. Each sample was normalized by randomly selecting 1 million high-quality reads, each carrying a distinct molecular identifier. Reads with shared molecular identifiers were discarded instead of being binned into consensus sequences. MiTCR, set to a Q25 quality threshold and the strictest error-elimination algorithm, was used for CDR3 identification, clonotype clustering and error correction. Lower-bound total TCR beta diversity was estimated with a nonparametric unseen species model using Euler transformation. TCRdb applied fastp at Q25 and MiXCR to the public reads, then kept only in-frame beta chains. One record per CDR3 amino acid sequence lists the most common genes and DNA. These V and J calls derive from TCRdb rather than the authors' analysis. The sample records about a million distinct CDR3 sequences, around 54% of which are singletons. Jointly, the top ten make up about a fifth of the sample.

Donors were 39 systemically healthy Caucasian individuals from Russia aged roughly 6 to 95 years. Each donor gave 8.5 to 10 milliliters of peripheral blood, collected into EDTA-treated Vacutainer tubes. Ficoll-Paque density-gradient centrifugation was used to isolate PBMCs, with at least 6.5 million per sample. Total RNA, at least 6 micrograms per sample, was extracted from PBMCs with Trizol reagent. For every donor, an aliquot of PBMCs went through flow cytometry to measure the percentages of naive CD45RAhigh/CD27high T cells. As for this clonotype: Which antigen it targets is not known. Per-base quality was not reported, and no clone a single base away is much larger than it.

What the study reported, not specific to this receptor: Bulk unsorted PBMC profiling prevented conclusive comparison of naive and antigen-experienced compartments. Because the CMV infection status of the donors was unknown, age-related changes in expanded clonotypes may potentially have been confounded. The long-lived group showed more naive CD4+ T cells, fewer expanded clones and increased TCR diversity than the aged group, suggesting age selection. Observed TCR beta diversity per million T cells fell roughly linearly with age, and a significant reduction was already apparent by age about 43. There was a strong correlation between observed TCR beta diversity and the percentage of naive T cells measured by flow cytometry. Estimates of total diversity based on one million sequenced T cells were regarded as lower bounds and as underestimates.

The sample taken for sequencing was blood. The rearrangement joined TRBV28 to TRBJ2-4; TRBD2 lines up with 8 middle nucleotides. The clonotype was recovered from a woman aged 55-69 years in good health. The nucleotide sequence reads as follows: TGTGCCAGCAGCTGGGGAGCGGGAGCGGGTCGGGTGAACATTCAGTACTTC. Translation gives CASSWGAGAGRVNIQYF.